These T cell receptor beta chains were read from a single sample in a study of blood T cell repertoires in COVID-19. Clones were sequenced by immunoSEQ multiplex PCR, and TCRdb holds only the in-frame ones, with some missing. The table records 200,000 or so clones, around 86% of them present only once. The sample comprised PBMCs or T cells enriched from blood (not recorded which). The receptors originated from a woman aged 40 to 50 with acute COVID-19. Both conserved end residues are part of each CDR3. The order of the fields is CDR3 length, J gene, D gene, clone size, V gene, CDR3 protein, CDR3 DNA. D genes are given only for firm matches. Size is stated for part of the rows, as once, few or many counts, or as a class when the clone is expanded.

14 TRBJ2-7 - - TRBV7-9 CASSYRTDPYEQYF TGTGCCAGCAGTTACCGGACAGACCCCTACGAGCAGTACTTC
18 TRBJ2-5 TRBD1 - TRBV5-1 CASSPGQGNSRSAETQYF TGCGCCAGCAGCCCTGGACAGGGTAACTCCCGGTCTGCAGAGACCCAGTACTTC
15 TRBJ1-4 - - TRBV23-1 CASSQSEGANEKLFF TGCGCCAGCAGTCAATCCGAGGGGGCTAATGAAAAACTGTTTTTT
15 TRBJ1-1 TRBD1 - TRBV4-3 CASSRLDRGNTEAFF TGCGCCAGCAGCCGTTTAGACAGGGGAAACACTGAAGCTTTCTTT
15 TRBJ2-2 TRBD1 - TRBV4-3 CASSLGQTNTGELFF TGCGCCAGCAGCCTGGGACAGACGAACACCGGGGAGCTGTTTTTT
15 TRBJ1-4 TRBD1 - TRBV5-1 CASSPGTVHNEKLFF TGCGCCAGCAGCCCGGGGACAGTTCATAATGAAAAACTGTTTTTT
14 TRBJ1-3 - - TRBV6-5 CASSPTFSGNTIYF TGTGCCAGCAGCCCCACATTCTCTGGAAACACCATATATTTT
16 TRBJ1-5 - few TRBV27 CASSLSRDGGNQPQHF TGTGCCAGCAGTTTATCGCGAGATGGAGGGAATCAGCCCCAGCATTTT
19 TRBJ2-3 TRBD2 once TRBV3-1/TRBV3-2 CASSQDPPLVRTSRDTQYF TGTGCCAGCAGCCAAGACCCGCCCCTTGTCAGGACTAGCCGGGATACGCAGTATTTT
17 TRBJ1-1 TRBD1 - TRBV5-4 CASSLVGQGRLNTEAFF TGTGCCAGCAGCTTGGTAGGACAGGGTAGGTTGAACACTGAAGCTTTCTTT
14 TRBJ2-1 TRBD1 - TRBV19 CASSNTGAYNEQFF TGTGCCAGTAGTAACACAGGGGCTTACAATGAGCAGTTCTTC
17 TRBJ1-2 TRBD1 - TRBV19 CASKSSGTGLPQYGYTF TGTGCCAGTAAGTCGTCGGGGACAGGGCTTCCCCAATATGGCTACACCTTC
15 TRBJ1-5 - - TRBV6-1 CASSEFRQGDQPQHF TGTGCCAGCAGTGAATTCCGGCAGGGTGATCAGCCCCAGCATTTT
17 TRBJ2-1 TRBD1 - TRBV28 CASSSAPTGGLHNEQFF TGTGCCAGCAGCTCAGCCCCGACAGGGGGTCTCCACAATGAGCAGTTCTTC
17 TRBJ2-1 TRBD1 - TRBV27 CASSSTPGTGGHDEQFF TGTGCCAGCAGTTCGACCCCCGGGACAGGGGGTCACGATGAGCAGTTCTTC
16 TRBJ2-6 TRBD2 - TRBV9 CASRGGDSTGANVLTF TGTGCCAGCCGCGGGGGGGACAGTACTGGGGCCAACGTCCTGACTTTC
15 TRBJ2-7 - - TRBV21-1 CASSKGDRGLGEQYF TGTGCCAGCAGCAAAGGGGACAGGGGGCTCGGGGAGCAGTACTTC
16 TRBJ1-1 TRBD1 - TRBV7-8 CASSPWTGAGNTEAFF TGTGCCAGCAGCCCCTGGACAGGGGCGGGGAACACTGAAGCTTTCTTT
15 TRBJ1-3 - - TRBV9 CASSVGPGKGNTIYF TGTGCCAGCAGCGTAGGTCCAGGGAAAGGAAACACCATATATTTT
13 TRBJ2-5 - - TRBV19 CASSIYIGETQYF TGTGCCAGTAGTATTTATATCGGGGAGACCCAGTACTTC
13 TRBJ1-2 - - TRBV29-1 CSVVEAEGYGYTF TGCAGCGTTGTGGAGGCGGAAGGGTATGGCTACACCTTC
14 TRBJ2-7 - - TRBV5-1 CASSYTFEGVEQYF TGCGCCAGCAGCTACACATTTGAGGGGGTCGAGCAGTACTTC
15 TRBJ1-1 - - TRBV29-1 CSATTRGGTNTEAFF TGCAGCGCCACCACTCGGGGGGGCACCAACACTGAAGCTTTCTTT
16 TRBJ2-3 TRBD2 - TRBV7-8 CASSISSAGGPDTQYF TGTGCCAGCAGCATATCTTCGGCGGGGGGGCCAGATACGCAGTATTTT
13 TRBJ1-2 - - TRBV19 CASTPTGNYGYTF TGTGCCAGTACCCCGACTGGGAACTATGGCTACACCTTC
14 TRBJ2-1 TRBD1 - TRBV30 CAWSAGQGVGEQFF TGTGCCTGGAGCGCCGGACAGGGAGTGGGTGAGCAGTTCTTC
14 TRBJ1-2 - - TRBV7-2 CASSLGQMRYGYTF TGTGCCAGCAGCTTAGGACAGATGCGCTATGGCTACACCTTC
13 TRBJ1-1 - few TRBV6-5 CASRGGGNTEAFF TGTGCCAGCAGGGGCGGAGGGAACACTGAAGCTTTCTTT
12 TRBJ1-2 TRBD1 - TRBV19 CASSSGTAGYTF TGTGCCAGTAGTTCCGGGACAGCTGGCTACACCTTC
15 TRBJ1-3 - - TRBV7-9 CASSLAEISGNTIYF TGTGCCAGCAGCTTAGCGGAGATCTCTGGAAACACCATATATTTT
17 TRBJ1-4 TRBD1 many TRBV6-1 CASSDGQGRATNEKLFF TGTGCCAGCAGTGACGGACAGGGGAGGGCAACTAATGAAAAACTGTTTTTT
13 TRBJ1-4 - - TRBV19 CASSSGEGEKLFF TGTGCCAGTAGCTCAGGGGAGGGGGAAAAACTGTTTTTT
15 TRBJ2-3 - - TRBV4-3 CASSQDLRGTDTQYF TGCGCCAGCAGCCAAGATCTGAGGGGCACAGATACGCAGTATTTT
15 TRBJ2-5 TRBD2 few TRBV4-2 CASSRTSGQQETQYF TGTGCCAGCAGCCGGACTAGCGGACAACAAGAGACCCAGTACTTC
12 TRBJ1-1 - - TRBV30 CAWSREDTEAFF TGTGCCTGGAGCAGGGAGGACACTGAAGCTTTCTTT
16 TRBJ1-4 TRBD1 - TRBV5-4 CASSAWTGVANEKLFF TGTGCCAGCAGCGCCTGGACAGGGGTGGCTAATGAAAAACTGTTTTTT
13 TRBJ1-1 - - TRBV7-2 CASSLGRETEAFF TGTGCCAGCAGCTTAGGGAGGGAAACTGAAGCTTTCTTT
18 TRBJ1-2 - - TRBV5-1 CASSFDSTGSALLYGYTF TGCGCCAGCAGCTTCGACTCTACCGGAAGCGCCCTCCTCTATGGCTACACCTTC
14 TRBJ2-7 TRBD2 - TRBV11-2 CASSYFRGGTEQYF TGTGCCAGCAGCTATTTCCGCGGGGGGACCGAGCAGTACTTC
14 TRBJ2-3 TRBD2 - TRBV6-1 CASSETLAGERQYF TGTGCCAGCAGTGAAACACTAGCGGGGGAGCGGCAGTATTTT
15 TRBJ2-2 TRBD2 - TRBV5-4 CASSPGTSGTGELFF TGTGCCAGCAGCCCTGGGACTAGCGGAACCGGGGAGCTGTTTTTT
18 TRBJ1-5 - - TRBV10-2 CASSEARPGQGRIQPQHF TGCGCCAGCAGTGAGGCTCGTCCAGGGCAGGGTAGGATTCAGCCCCAGCATTTT
13 TRBJ2-1 - once TRBV6-2/TRBV6-3 CASSYGRDNEQFF TGTGCCAGCAGTTATGGGCGGGACAATGAGCAGTTCTTC
16 TRBJ1-5 - - TRBV19 CASRTLNKGSNQPQHF TGTGCCAGTAGAACCCTGAACAAGGGGAGCAATCAGCCCCAGCATTTT
13 TRBJ1-2 TRBD1 - TRBV10-3 CAISGSTGVGYTF TGTGCCATCAGTGGTTCGACAGGGGTAGGCTACACCTTC
15 TRBJ1-3 - once TRBV2 CASTSLGRRGNTIYF TGTGCCAGCACTTCACTGGGTAGGAGAGGAAACACCATATATTTT
16 TRBJ1-6 TRBD1 - TRBV2 CASSDGTGRYNSPLHF TGTGCCAGCAGTGATGGGACAGGGAGATATAATTCACCCCTCCACTTT
16 TRBJ1-2 - - TRBV6-5 CATSSPTASHRYGYTF TGTGCCACCAGTTCACCAACTGCGTCCCATCGCTATGGCTACACCTTC
15 TRBJ1-1 TRBD1 - TRBV25-1 CASSDDRGVDTEAFF TGTGCCAGCAGTGATGACAGGGGCGTGGACACTGAAGCTTTCTTT
14 TRBJ1-3 TRBD1 few TRBV3-1/TRBV3-2 CASSLGTGLNTIYF TGTGCCAGCAGCCTTGGGACAGGTTTAAACACCATATATTTT
17 TRBJ2-3 TRBD2 - TRBV9 CASSVTSGGVRADTQYF TGTGCCAGCAGCGTGACTAGCGGGGGGGTTAGGGCAGATACGCAGTATTTT
14 TRBJ1-2 TRBD1 - TRBV6-5 CASSPGQANYGYTF TGTGCCAGCAGCCCAGGACAGGCTAACTATGGCTACACCTTC
14 TRBJ1-1 TRBD1 once TRBV7-2 CASSLAGQGQDAFF TGTGCCAGCAGCTTAGCGGGACAGGGGCAGGATGCTTTCTTT
15 TRBJ1-3 - - TRBV7-2 CASSPDQGKGNTIYF TGTGCCAGCAGCCCCGATCAGGGGAAAGGAAACACCATATATTTT
16 TRBJ2-3 TRBD2 few TRBV2 CASTKRGGQGGDTQYF TGTGCCAGCACCAAGCGGGGGGGCCAGGGGGGAGATACGCAGTATTTT
15 TRBJ2-1 - - TRBV30 CAWSVFMGQNNEQFF TGTGCCTGGAGTGTGTTTATGGGGCAGAACAATGAGCAGTTCTTC
15 TRBJ1-1 TRBD1 few TRBV7-2 CASTSLWTGYTEAFF TGTGCCAGCACCTCACTTTGGACAGGGTACACTGAAGCTTTCTTT
16 TRBJ1-5 TRBD1 - TRBV7-8 CASSPAATGSNQPQHF TGTGCCAGCAGCCCAGCGGCGACAGGGAGCAATCAGCCCCAGCATTTT
16 TRBJ1-1 - - TRBV11-2 CASSLQGGSMNTEAFF TGTGCCAGCAGCTTACAGGGCGGATCCATGAACACTGAAGCTTTCTTT
13 TRBJ1-2 - - TRBV6-5 CAHSGQGWNGYTF TGTGCCCATTCCGGCCAGGGGTGGAACGGCTACACCTTC